What follows is one T cell receptor (beta chain) and its context. Antigen: not known. Clones were sequenced by immunoSEQ multiplex PCR, and TCRdb holds only the in-frame ones, with some missing. The table includes 65,000 to 70,000 clones, 85% to 90% detected once. This sample stems from a study of OX40 agonist ivuxolimab in advanced cancers. The CDR3 spans 14 residues. The J segment lost 7 bases and the V segment lost 2 bases, leaving 8 bases of the junction unmatched. Germline-derived CDR1 and CDR2 are GTSNPN and SVGIG (reference sequence). Findings and caveats of the study: Clonal expansion from baseline to week 6 occurred in both CD4+ and CD8+ T cells.

The V call is TRBV30, the J call TRBJ2-7; 10 bases align to TRBD1. This TCR derives from an adult with an advanced solid tumor such as melanoma, head and neck, liver or kidney cancer. This sample comprised CD4+ or CD8+ T cells sorted from blood, obtained in a trial of the OX40 agonist ivuxolimab. The DNA for the CDR3 is TGTGCCTGGAGTTCCCGGGACAGGGGCGTAGAGCAGTACTTC. This sequence encodes CAWSSRDRGVEQYF. Full variable domain (rest looked up from reference TRBV30 and TRBJ2-7): SQTIHQWPATLVQPVGSPLSLECTVEGTSNPNLYWYRQAAGRGLQLLFYSVGIGQISSEVPQNLSASRPQDRQFILSSKKLLLSDSGFYLCAWSSRDRGVEQYFGPGTRLTVT.